Detailed here is one T cell receptor beta chain. The sample belongs to a study of blood T cell repertoires in COVID-19. Some clones are missing from TCRdb's copy, which holds only in-frame ones; the method was immunoSEQ multiplex PCR. The data contain over 75,000 clones, 82% of them singletons. Per the germline V gene, CDR1 is MNHEY and CDR2 is SVGAGI. Trimming shortened V by 5 bases and J by 4 bases, and 12 bases separated the two germline ends. CDR3 length: 13 amino acids. The TCR originated in a woman older than 75 with acute or convalescent COVID-19. This chain joins TRBV6-5 and TRBJ2-7; a weak D match, TRBD1 (6 bases). The sequenced material came from peripheral blood. This chain's CDR3 is CASSSQGQYEQYF. The CDR3 DNA sequence: TGTGCCAGCAGTAGTCAGGGGCAGTACGAGCAGTACTTC.